One sample yielded the 11 T cell receptor beta chains listed below, sequenced in a study of blood T cell repertoires in COVID-19. TCRdb's table, derived via immunoSEQ multiplex PCR, lists solely in-frame clones and lacks some. Among 80,000 or so clones listed, around 88% were seen once. The sample consisted of peripheral blood. These receptors all stem from a human donor in a cohort sampled during active COVID-19.

The chain employs TRBV19 and TRBJ2-1; 9 nucleotides agree with TRBD2. Germline V gives CDR1 LNHDA, CDR2 SQIVND (reference sequence). After removal of 5 bases from V and 10 bases from J, the junction contained 12 bases not matched to a gene. This CDR3 comprises 15 residues. The CDR3 coding sequence is TGTGCCAGTAGTCCCGGGGACGCGGGGGGGCAAGAGCAGTTCTTC. Translating gives CASSPGDAGGQEQFF.

The chain carries TRBV7-2 and TRBJ2-3, with TRBD2 matching over 10 bases. CDR1 is SGHTA and CDR2 is FQGNSA in the germline V gene. The CDR3 consists of 18 residues. Trimming cost V 0 bases and J 0 bases; bases outside gene matches: 6. CDR3 region: CASSLAAGGLLSTDTQYF. As DNA, the CDR3 is TGTGCCAGCAGCTTAGCAGCGGGGGGGCTTTTAAGCACAGATACGCAGTATTTT.

V and J are TRBV6-5 and TRBJ1-1; a weak D match, TRBD1 (6 bases). Trimming pared 7 bases from V and 3 bases from J, leaving 15 bases between. The germline CDR1 and CDR2 sequences are MNHEY and SVGAGI. There are 14 residues in the CDR3. CDR3 protein: CASTNREGYTEAFF. The CDR3 coding sequence is TGTGCCAGCACTAACAGGGAAGGTTACACTGAAGCTTTCTTT.

This chain joins TRBV7-8 and TRBJ1-1; no clear D gene. V lost 1 base and J lost 3, with 6 bases in between. Looked up from germline, CDR1 is SGHVS and CDR2 is FQNEAQ. The CDR3 covers 13 residues. The CDR3 sequence is CASSLVVHTEAFF. DNA for the CDR3: TGTGCCAGCAGCTTAGTAGTACACACTGAAGCTTTCTTT.

The chain combines TRBV28 with TRBJ1-1; maybe TRBD1 (5 bases). Trimming shortened V by 3 bases and J by 2 bases, and 13 bases separated the two germline ends. The length of the CDR3 is 15 residues. The germline V gene encodes CDR1 MDHEN and CDR2 SYDVKM. CDR3 amino acids: CASSFTRAFNTEAFF. DNA for the CDR3: TGTGCCAGCAGTTTCACCAGGGCATTTAACACTGAAGCTTTCTTT.

The rearrangement uses TRBV7-6 and TRBJ2-5; D ambiguous. The CDR3 has 12 amino acids. V was pared by 3 bases and J by 2 bases, with 4 bases between. Germline CDR1 and CDR2: SGHVS and FNYEAQ. CDR3 in DNA: TGTGCCAGCAGCTTTATTCAAGAGACCCAGTACTTC. This gives the protein CASSFIQETQYF. The variable domain in full, completed from reference TRBV7-6 and TRBJ2-5, reads GAGVSQSPRYKVTKRGQDVALRCDPISGHVSLYWYRQALGQGPEFLTYFNYEAQQDKSGLPNDRFSAERPEGSISTLTIQRTEQRDSAMYRCASSFIQETQYFGPGTRLLVL.

V and J are TRBV10-3 and TRBJ2-4; D remains unclear. Germline values: CDR1 ENHRY, CDR2 SYGVKD. The CDR3 contains 14 residues. Between the trimmed V and J ends, which lost 3 bases and 0 bases, there was a span of 6 bases. The CDR3 coding sequence is TGTGCCATCAGTGAATCAGTAGCCAAAAACATTCAGTACTTC. Its protein product is CAISESVAKNIQYF.

This clone is a singleton in its sample. This rearrangement joins TRBV29-1 to TRBJ2-1; maybe TRBD2 (5 bases). Germline values: CDR1 SQVTM, CDR2 ANQGSEA. Trimming stripped 1 base from V and 9 bases from J, with 10 bases between. This CDR3 region has 12 residues. CDR3 in amino acids: CSVEGRPSEQFF. CDR3 DNA sequence: TGCAGCGTTGAAGGGAGGCCATCTGAGCAGTTCTTC.

The rearrangement links TRBV5-4 to TRBJ1-1; 7 nucleotides align to TRBD1. The CDR3 has 15 residues. Germline loops: CDR1 SGHNT, CDR2 YYREEE (reference sequence). Trimming took 4 bases from V and 4 from J; bases not matched to a gene: 10. CDR3 sequence: CASSPRQGAGTEAFF. The CDR3 bases are TGTGCCAGCAGCCCGCGACAGGGCGCCGGCACTGAAGCTTTCTTT.

The chain combines TRBV5-4 with TRBJ1-1; D perhaps matches TRBD1 (5 bases). V lost 4 bases to trimming and J lost 4 bases, with 11 bases between them. Looked up from germline, CDR1 is SGHNT and CDR2 is YYREEE (reference sequence). The length of the CDR3 is 13 residues. CDR3 nucleotide sequence: TGTGCCAGCAGCCGCAGGGAACCCACTGAAGCTTTCTTT. Translation: CASSRREPTEAFF.

This clone was observed once. The chain couples TRBV18 to TRBJ1-6; tentative D call: TRBD1 (5 bases). The V gene lost 2 bases and the J gene lost 1 base, with 12 bases spanning the gap. Germline values: CDR1 KGHSH, CDR2 LQKENI. This CDR3 comprises 17 residues. CDR3 sequence: CASSPDMTASYNSPLHF. CDR3 coding DNA: TGTGCCAGCTCACCAGATATGACAGCTTCCTATAATTCACCCCTCCACTTT.